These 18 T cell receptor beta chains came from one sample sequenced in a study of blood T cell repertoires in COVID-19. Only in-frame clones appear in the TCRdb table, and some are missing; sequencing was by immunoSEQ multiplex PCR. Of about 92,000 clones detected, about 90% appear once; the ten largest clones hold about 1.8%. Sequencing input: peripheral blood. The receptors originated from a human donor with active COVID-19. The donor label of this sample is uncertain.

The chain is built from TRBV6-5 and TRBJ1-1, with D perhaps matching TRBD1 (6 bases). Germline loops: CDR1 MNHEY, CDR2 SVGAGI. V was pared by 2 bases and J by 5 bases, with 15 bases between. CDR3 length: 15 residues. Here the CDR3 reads CASSYGFLGATEAFF. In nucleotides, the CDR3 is TGTGCCAGCAGTTACGGATTTCTGGGGGCAACTGAAGCTTTCTTT.

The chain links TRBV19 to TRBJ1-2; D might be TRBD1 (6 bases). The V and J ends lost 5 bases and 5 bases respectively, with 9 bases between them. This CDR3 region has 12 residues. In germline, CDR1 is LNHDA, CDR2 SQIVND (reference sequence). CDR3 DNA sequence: TGTGCCAGTAGTCCCCAGGGGTATGGCTACACCTTC. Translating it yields CASSPQGYGYTF. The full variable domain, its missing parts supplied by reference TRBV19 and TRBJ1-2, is DGGITQSPKYLFRKEGQNVTLSCEQNLNHDAMYWYRQDPGQGLRLIYYSQIVNDFQKGDIAEGYSVSREKKESFPLTVTSAQKNPTAFYLCASSPQGYGYTFGSGTRLTVV.

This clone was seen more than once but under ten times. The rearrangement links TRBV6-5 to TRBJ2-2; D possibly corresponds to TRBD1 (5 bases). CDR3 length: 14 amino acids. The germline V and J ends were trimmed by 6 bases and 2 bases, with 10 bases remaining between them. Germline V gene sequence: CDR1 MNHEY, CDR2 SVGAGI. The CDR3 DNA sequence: TGTGCCAGCAGGAGTCAGGGTAACACCGGGGAGCTGTTTTTT. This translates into CASRSQGNTGELFF.

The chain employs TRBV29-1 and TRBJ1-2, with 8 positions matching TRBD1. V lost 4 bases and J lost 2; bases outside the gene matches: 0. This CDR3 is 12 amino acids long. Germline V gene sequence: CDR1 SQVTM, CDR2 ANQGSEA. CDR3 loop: CSVGTGNYGYTF. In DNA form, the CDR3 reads TGCAGCGTTGGGACAGGGAACTATGGCTACACCTTC.

The CDR3 is CASSYRPGGLSEAFF. The CDR3 DNA follows: TGCGCCAGCAGCTATCGCCCGGGGGGTTTATCTGAAGCTTTCTTT. The chain combines TRBV5-1 with TRBJ1-1; weak D call: TRBD1 (5 bases). CDR1 and CDR2 (germline): SGHRS, YFSETQ. CDR3 length: 15 residues. V was trimmed by 3 bases and J by 6 bases, leaving 18 bases between them.

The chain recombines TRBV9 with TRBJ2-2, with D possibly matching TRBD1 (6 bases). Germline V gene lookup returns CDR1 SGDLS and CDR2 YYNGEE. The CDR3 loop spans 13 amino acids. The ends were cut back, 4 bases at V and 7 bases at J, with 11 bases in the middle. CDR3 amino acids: CASSTGFGGELFF. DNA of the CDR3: TGTGCCAGCAGCACAGGGTTTGGCGGGGAGCTGTTTTTT. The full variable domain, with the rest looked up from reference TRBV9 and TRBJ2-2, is DSGVTQTPKHLITATGQRVTLRCSPRSGDLSVYWYQQSLDQGLQFLIQYYNGEERAKGNILERFSAQQFPDLHSELNLSSLELGDSALYFCASSTGFGGELFFGEGSRLTVL.

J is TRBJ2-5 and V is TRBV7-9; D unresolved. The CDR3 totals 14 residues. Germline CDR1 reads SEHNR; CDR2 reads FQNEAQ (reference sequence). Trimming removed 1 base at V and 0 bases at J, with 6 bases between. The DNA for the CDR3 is TGTGCCAGCAGCTTAGACCTAAACCAAGAGACCCAGTACTTC. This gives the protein CASSLDLNQETQYF.

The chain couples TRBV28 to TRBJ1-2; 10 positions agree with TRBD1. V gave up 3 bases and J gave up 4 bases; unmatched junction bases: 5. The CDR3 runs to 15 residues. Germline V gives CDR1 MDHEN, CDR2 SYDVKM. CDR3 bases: TGTGCCAGCAGTTTTAGACAGGGGGCTGGCTATGGCTACACCTTC. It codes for CASSFRQGAGYGYTF.

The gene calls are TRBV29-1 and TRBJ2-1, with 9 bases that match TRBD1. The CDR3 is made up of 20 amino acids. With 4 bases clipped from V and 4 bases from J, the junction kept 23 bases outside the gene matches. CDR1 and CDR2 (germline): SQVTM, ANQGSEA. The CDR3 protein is CSVVGLRGSTGQGSYNEQFF. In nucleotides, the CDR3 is TGCAGCGTTGTGGGGTTGAGGGGTAGCACGGGACAGGGATCTTACAATGAGCAGTTCTTC.

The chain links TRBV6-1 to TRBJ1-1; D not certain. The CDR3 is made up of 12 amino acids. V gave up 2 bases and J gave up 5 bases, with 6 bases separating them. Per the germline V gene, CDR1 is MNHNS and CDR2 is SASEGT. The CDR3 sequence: CASSEPQTEAFF. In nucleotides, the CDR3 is TGTGCCAGCAGTGAACCCCAAACTGAAGCTTTCTTT.

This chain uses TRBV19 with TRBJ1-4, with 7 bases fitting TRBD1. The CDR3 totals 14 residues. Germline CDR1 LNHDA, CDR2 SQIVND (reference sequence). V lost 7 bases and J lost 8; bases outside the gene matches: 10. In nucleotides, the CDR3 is TGTGCCAGTACCAAGTCGGGCAGGGGGGAAAAACTGTTTTTT. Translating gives CASTKSGRGEKLFF.

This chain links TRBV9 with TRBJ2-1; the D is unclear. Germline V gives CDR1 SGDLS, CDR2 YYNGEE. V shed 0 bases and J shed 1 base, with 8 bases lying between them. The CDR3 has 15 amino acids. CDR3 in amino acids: CASSVGVPSYNEQFF. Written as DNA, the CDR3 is TGTGCCAGCAGCGTAGGCGTCCCGTCCTACAATGAGCAGTTCTTC.

This CDR3 is CASSPGQGWGTEAFF. The CDR3 DNA reads TGTGCCAGCAGCCCAGGACAGGGATGGGGCACTGAAGCTTTCTTT. The genes are TRBV11-2 and TRBJ1-1; TRBD1 agrees at 8 bases. From germline, CDR1 is SGHAT and CDR2 FQNNGV. The CDR3 runs to 15 residues. The J segment lost 4 bases and the V segment lost 5 bases, leaving 9 bases of the junction unmatched.

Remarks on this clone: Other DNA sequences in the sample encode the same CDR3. CDR3 protein: CASSVGTGVNEKLFF. DNA of the CDR3: TGTGCCAGCAGCGTCGGGACAGGGGTTAATGAAAAACTGTTTTTT. V gene TRBV9 combines with J gene TRBJ1-4, with 10 bases identical to TRBD1. Germline V lookup: CDR1 SGDLS, CDR2 YYNGEE. The CDR3 sequence is 15 residues long. Trimming cost V 2 bases and J 4 bases; bases outside gene matches: 2.

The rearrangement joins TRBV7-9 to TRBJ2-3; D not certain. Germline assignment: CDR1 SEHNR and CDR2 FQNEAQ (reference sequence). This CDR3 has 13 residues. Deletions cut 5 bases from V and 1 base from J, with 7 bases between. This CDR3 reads CASSQFRTDTQYF. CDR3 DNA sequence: TGTGCCAGCAGCCAATTCCGCACAGATACGCAGTATTTT.

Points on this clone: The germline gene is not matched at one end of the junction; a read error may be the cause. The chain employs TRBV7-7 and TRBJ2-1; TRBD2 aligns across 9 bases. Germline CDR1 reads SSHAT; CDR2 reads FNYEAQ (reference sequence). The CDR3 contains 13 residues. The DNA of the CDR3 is TGTGCTAGCAGCTTAAGCGGGGGGAATGAGCAGTTCTTC. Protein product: CASSLSGGNEQFF.

CDR3 protein: CASSLAHREYGYTF. In DNA, the CDR3 is TGTGCCAGCAGCTTAGCCCACAGGGAATATGGCTACACCTTC. V is TRBV7-8 and J is TRBJ1-2, with D possibly matching TRBD1 (6 bases). Germline V gene lookup returns CDR1 SGHVS and CDR2 FQNEAQ. V was trimmed by 0 bases and J by 5 bases, leaving 10 bases between them. CDR3 length equals 14 residues.

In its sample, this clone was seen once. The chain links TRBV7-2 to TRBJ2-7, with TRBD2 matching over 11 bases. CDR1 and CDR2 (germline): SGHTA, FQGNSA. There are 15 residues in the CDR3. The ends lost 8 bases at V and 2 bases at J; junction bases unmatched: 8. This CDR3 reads CASSFGTSGTYEQYF. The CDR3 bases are TGTGCCAGCTCCTTTGGGACTAGCGGAACCTACGAGCAGTACTTC.